Sequencing of this T cell receptor beta chain was carried out in a study of T-cell reconstitution after alpha-beta-depleted transplantation in children. This clonotype occurred a few times. CDR3 length: 15 amino acids. V was pared by 5 bases and J by 4 bases, with 21 bases between. Germline V gene data show CDR1 as DFQATT and CDR2 as SNEGSKA (reference sequence). Researchers prepared the TCRbeta library using unique molecular identifiers, the study reports. In TCRdb, the PCR reads were re-called with MiXCR into one record per CDR3 protein. The sample has about 240,000 distinct CDR3 sequences; 9.5% to 15% are singletons.

The chain joins TRBV20-1 to TRBJ2-7, with D perhaps TRBD1 or TRBD2 (5 bases each). Sequenced material: PBMCs from the stem cell graft donor, taken from the stem cell graft. The clonotype was recovered from a human donor who donated a stem cell graft to a child with acute lymphoblastic leukemia. The CDR3 here is CSAGFEGLPPYEQYF. The CDR3 region has the DNA TGCAGTGCTGGGTTTGAGGGGCTGCCGCCTTACGAGCAGTACTTC.